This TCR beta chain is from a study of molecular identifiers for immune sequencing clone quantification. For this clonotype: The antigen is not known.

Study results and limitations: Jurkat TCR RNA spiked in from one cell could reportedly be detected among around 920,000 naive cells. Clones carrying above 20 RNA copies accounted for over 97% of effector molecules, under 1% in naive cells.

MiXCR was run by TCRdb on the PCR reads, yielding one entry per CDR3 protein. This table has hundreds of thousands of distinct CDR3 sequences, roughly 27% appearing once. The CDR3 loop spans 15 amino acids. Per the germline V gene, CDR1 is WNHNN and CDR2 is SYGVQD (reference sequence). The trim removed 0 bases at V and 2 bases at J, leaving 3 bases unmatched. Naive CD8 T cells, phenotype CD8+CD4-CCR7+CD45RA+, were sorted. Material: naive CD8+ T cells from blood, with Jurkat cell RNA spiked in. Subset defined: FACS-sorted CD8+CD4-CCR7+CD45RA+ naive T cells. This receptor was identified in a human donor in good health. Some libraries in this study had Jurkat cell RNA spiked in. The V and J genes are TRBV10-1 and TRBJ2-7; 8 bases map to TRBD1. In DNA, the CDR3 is TGCGCCAGCAGTGAGTCCGACAGGGGTCCCTACGAGCAGTACTTC. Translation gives CASSESDRGPYEQYF.